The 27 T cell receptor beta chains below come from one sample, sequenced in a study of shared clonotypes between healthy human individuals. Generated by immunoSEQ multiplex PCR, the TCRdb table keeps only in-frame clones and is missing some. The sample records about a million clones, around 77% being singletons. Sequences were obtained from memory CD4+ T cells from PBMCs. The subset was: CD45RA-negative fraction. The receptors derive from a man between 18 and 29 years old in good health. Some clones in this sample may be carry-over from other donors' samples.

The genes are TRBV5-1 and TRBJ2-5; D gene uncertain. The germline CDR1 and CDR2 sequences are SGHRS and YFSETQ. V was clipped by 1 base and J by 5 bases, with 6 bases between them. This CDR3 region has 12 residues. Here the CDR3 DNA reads TGCGCCAGCAGCTTGCAGATCGAGACCCAGTACTTC. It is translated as CASSLQIETQYF.

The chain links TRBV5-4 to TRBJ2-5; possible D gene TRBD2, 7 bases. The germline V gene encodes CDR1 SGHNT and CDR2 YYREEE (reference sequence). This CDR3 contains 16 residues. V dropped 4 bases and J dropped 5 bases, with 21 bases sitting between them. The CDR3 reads CASSLTPGGAWETQYF. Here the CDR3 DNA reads TGTGCCAGCAGCCTAACCCCGGGGGGCGCCTGGGAGACCCAGTACTTC.

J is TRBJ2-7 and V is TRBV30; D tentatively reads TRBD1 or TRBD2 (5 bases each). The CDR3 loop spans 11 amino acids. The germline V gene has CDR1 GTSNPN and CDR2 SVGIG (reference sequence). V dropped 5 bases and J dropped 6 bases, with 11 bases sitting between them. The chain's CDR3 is CAWGDGGEQYF. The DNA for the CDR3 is TGTGCCTGGGGGGACGGAGGCGAGCAGTACTTC.

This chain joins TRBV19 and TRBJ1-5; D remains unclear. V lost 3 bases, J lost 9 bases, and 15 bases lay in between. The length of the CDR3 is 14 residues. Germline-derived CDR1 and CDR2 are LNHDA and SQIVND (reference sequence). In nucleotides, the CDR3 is TGTGCCAGTAGTATCGCGTCCGCGGGCACGCCCCAGCATTTT. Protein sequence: CASSIASAGTPQHF.

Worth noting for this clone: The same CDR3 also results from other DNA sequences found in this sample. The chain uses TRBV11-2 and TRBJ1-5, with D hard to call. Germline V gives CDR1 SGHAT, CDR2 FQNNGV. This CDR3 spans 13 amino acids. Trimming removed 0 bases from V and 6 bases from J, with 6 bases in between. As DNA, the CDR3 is TGTGCCAGCAGCTTAGACCCGGGTCAGCCCCAGCATTTT. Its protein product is CASSLDPGQPQHF.

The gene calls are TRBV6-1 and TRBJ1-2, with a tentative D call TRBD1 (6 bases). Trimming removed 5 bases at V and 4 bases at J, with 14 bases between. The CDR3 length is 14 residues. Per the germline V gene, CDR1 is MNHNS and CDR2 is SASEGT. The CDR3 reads CASSLSGGPYGYTF. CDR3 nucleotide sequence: TGTGCCAGCAGTCTCTCGGGGGGGCCCTATGGCTACACCTTC.

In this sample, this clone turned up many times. The CDR3 DNA is TGCGCCAGCAGCTATTCCCCCGGGACAGGGGCCTACAATGAGCAGTTCTTC. Translation: CASSYSPGTGAYNEQFF. V gene TRBV5-1 combines with J gene TRBJ2-1; 10 bases fit TRBD1. The CDR3 consists of 17 residues. In germline, CDR1 is SGHRS, CDR2 YFSETQ. V shed 3 bases, J shed 2 bases, and the junction held 8 bases outside the gene matches. Full variable domain (outside the CDR3, taken from reference TRBV5-1 and TRBJ2-1): KAGVTQTPRYLIKTRGQQVTLSCSPISGHRSVSWYQQTPGQGLQFLFEYFSETQRNKGNFPGRFSGRQFSNSRSEMNVSTLELGDSALYLCASSYSPGTGAYNEQFFGPGTRLTVL.

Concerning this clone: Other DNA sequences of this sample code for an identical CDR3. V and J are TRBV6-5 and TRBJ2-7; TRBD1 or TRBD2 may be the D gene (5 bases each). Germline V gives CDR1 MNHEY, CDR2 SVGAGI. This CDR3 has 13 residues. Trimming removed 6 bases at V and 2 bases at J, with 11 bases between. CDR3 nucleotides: TGTGCCAGCAGCCGGGACGGAACCTACGAGCAGTACTTC. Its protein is CASSRDGTYEQYF.

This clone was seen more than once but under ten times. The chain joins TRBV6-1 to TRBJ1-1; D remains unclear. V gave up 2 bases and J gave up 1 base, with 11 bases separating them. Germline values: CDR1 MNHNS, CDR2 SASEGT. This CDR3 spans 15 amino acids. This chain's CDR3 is CASSEPQWRNTEAFF. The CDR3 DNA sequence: TGTGCCAGCAGTGAACCTCAGTGGAGGAACACTGAAGCTTTCTTT.

The CDR3 nucleotides are TGTGCCAGCTCACCACCGAGCAGAACTTCGAACACTGAAGCTTTCTTT. Amino acids: CASSPPSRTSNTEAFF. V usage is TRBV18 and J usage is TRBJ1-1; no reliable D call. The CDR3 sequence is 16 residues long. V lost 0 bases and J 1 base, leaving 12 bases between the germline ends. The germline V gene has CDR1 KGHSH and CDR2 LQKENI.

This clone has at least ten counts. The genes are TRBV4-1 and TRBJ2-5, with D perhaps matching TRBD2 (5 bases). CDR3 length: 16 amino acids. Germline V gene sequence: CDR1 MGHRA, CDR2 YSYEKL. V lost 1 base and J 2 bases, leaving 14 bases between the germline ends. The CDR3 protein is CASSQVGGGLQETQYF. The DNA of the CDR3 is TGCGCCAGCAGCCAAGTGGGTGGCGGGCTACAAGAGACCCAGTACTTC.

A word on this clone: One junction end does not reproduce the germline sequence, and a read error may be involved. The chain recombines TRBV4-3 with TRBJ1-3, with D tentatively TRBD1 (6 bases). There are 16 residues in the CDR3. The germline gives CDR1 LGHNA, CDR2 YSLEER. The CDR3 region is CASGQDRGRGGNTIYF. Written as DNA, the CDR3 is TGCGCCAGCGGCCAAGATCGGGGCAGGGGAGGAAACACCATATATTTT.

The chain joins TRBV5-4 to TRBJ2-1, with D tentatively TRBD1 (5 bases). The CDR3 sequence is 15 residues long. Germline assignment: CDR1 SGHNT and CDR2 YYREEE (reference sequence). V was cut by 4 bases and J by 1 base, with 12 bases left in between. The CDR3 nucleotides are TGTGCCAGCAGCAGGGGTTTAGGATCCTACAATGAGCAGTTCTTC. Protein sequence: CASSRGLGSYNEQFF.

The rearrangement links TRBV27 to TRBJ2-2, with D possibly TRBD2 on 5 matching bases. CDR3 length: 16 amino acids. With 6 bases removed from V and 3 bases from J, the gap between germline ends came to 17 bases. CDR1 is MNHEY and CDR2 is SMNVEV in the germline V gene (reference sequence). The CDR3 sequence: CASSPVSPADTGELFF. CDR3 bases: TGTGCCAGCAGCCCCGTTTCTCCAGCGGACACCGGGGAGCTGTTTTTT.

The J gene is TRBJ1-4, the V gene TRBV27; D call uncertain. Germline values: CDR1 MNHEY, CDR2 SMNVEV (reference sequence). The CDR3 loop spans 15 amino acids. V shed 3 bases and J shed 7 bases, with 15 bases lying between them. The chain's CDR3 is CASSLKGSLREKLFF. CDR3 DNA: TGTGCCAGCAGTTTGAAGGGATCCCTTCGTGAAAAACTGTTTTTT.

CDR3 residues: CASSSPSRAPGQETQYF. DNA for the CDR3: TGTGCCAGCAGCTCCCCTTCCAGGGCCCCAGGACAAGAGACCCAGTACTTC. The chain links TRBV7-3 to TRBJ2-5, with TRBD1 as a possible D gene (5 bases). CDR1 SGHTA and CDR2 FQGTGA come from the germline V gene. The CDR3 runs 17 residues. Trimming took off 4 bases at V and 2 bases at J, with 20 bases between the two ends.

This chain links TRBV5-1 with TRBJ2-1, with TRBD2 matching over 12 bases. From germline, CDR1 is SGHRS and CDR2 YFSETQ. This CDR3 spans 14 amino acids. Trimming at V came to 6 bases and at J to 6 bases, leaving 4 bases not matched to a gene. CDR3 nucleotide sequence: TGCGCCAGCACTCCACTAGCGGGGGGCAATGAGCAGTTCTTC. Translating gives CASTPLAGGNEQFF.

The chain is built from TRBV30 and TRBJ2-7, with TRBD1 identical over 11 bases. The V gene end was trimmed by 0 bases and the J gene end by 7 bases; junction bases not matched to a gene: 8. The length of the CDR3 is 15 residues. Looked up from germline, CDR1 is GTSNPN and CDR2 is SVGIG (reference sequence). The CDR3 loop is CAWSVLGQGAREQYF. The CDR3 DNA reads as TGTGCCTGGAGTGTGCTAGGACAGGGGGCCCGGGAGCAGTACTTC.

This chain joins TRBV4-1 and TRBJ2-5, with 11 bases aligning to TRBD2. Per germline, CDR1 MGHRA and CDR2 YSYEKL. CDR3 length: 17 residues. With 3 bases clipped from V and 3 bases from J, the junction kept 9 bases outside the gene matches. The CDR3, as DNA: TGCGCCAGCAGCCATGGAACTAGCGGGAGTTTAGAAGAGACCCAGTACTTC. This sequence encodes CASSHGTSGSLEETQYF.

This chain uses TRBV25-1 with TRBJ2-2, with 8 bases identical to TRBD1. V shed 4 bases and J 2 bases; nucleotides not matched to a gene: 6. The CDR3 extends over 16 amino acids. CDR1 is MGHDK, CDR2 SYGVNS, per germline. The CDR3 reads CASSALGTGNTGELFF. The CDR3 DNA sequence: TGTGCCAGCAGTGCCCTCGGGACAGGAAACACCGGGGAGCTGTTTTTT.

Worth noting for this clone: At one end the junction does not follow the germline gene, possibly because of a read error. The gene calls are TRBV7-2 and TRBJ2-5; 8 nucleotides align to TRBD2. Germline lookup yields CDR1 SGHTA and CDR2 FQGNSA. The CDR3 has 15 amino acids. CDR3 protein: CASSLGGGRLESQYF. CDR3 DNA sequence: TGTGCCAGCAGCTTAGGAGGCGGGAGGCTGGAGAGCCAGTACTTC.

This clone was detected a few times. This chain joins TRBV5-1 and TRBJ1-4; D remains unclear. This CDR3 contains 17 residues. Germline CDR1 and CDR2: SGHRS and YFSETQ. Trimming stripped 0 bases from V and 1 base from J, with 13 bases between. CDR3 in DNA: TGCGCCAGCAGCTTGGCGGGGTTTGGTGTAACTAATGAAAAACTGTTTTTT. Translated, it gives CASSLAGFGVTNEKLFF.

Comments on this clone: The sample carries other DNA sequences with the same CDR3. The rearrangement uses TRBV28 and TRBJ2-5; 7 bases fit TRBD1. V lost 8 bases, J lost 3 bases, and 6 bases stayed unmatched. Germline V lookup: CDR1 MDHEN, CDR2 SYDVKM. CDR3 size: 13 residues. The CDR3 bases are TGTGCCAGCGGCCTAACAGGGGAAGAGACCCAGTACTTC. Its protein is CASGLTGEETQYF. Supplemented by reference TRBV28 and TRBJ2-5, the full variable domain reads DVKVTQSSRYLVKRTGEKVFLECVQDMDHENMFWYRQDPGLGLRLIYFSYDVKMKEKGDIPEGYSVSREKKERFSLILESASTNQTSMYLCASGLTGEETQYFGPGTRLLVL.

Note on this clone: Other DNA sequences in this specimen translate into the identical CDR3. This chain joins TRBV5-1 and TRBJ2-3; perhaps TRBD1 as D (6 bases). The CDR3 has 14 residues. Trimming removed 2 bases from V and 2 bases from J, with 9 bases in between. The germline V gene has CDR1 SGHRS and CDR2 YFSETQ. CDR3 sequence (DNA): TGCGCCAGCAGCTTAGGACAGACCACAGATACGCAGTATTTT. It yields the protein CASSLGQTTDTQYF.

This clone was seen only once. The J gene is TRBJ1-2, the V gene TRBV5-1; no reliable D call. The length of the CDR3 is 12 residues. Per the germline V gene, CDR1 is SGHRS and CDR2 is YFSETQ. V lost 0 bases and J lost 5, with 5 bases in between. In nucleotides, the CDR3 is TGCGCCAGCAGCTTGGAACGGTATGGCTACACCTTC. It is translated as CASSLERYGYTF.

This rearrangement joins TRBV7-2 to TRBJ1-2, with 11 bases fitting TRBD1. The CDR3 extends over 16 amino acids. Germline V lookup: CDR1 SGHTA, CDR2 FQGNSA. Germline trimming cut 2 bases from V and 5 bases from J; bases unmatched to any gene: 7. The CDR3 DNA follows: TGTGCCAGCAGCTTACAGGCCGGGACAGGGGGGTATGGCTACACCTTC. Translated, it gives CASSLQAGTGGYGYTF. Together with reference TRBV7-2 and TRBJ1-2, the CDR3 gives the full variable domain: GAGVSQSPSNKVTEKGKDVELRCDPISGHTALYWYRQSLGQGLEFLIYFQGNSAPDKSGLPSDRFSAERTGGSVSTLTIQRTQQEDSAVYLCASSLQAGTGGYGYTFGSGTRLTVV.

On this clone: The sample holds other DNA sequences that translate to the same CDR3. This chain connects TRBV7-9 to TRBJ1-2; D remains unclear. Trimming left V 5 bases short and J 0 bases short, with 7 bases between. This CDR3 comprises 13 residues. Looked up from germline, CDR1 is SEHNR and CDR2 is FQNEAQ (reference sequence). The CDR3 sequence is CASSDRTNYGYTF. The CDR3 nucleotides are TGTGCCAGCAGCGACCGGACTAACTATGGCTACACCTTC.